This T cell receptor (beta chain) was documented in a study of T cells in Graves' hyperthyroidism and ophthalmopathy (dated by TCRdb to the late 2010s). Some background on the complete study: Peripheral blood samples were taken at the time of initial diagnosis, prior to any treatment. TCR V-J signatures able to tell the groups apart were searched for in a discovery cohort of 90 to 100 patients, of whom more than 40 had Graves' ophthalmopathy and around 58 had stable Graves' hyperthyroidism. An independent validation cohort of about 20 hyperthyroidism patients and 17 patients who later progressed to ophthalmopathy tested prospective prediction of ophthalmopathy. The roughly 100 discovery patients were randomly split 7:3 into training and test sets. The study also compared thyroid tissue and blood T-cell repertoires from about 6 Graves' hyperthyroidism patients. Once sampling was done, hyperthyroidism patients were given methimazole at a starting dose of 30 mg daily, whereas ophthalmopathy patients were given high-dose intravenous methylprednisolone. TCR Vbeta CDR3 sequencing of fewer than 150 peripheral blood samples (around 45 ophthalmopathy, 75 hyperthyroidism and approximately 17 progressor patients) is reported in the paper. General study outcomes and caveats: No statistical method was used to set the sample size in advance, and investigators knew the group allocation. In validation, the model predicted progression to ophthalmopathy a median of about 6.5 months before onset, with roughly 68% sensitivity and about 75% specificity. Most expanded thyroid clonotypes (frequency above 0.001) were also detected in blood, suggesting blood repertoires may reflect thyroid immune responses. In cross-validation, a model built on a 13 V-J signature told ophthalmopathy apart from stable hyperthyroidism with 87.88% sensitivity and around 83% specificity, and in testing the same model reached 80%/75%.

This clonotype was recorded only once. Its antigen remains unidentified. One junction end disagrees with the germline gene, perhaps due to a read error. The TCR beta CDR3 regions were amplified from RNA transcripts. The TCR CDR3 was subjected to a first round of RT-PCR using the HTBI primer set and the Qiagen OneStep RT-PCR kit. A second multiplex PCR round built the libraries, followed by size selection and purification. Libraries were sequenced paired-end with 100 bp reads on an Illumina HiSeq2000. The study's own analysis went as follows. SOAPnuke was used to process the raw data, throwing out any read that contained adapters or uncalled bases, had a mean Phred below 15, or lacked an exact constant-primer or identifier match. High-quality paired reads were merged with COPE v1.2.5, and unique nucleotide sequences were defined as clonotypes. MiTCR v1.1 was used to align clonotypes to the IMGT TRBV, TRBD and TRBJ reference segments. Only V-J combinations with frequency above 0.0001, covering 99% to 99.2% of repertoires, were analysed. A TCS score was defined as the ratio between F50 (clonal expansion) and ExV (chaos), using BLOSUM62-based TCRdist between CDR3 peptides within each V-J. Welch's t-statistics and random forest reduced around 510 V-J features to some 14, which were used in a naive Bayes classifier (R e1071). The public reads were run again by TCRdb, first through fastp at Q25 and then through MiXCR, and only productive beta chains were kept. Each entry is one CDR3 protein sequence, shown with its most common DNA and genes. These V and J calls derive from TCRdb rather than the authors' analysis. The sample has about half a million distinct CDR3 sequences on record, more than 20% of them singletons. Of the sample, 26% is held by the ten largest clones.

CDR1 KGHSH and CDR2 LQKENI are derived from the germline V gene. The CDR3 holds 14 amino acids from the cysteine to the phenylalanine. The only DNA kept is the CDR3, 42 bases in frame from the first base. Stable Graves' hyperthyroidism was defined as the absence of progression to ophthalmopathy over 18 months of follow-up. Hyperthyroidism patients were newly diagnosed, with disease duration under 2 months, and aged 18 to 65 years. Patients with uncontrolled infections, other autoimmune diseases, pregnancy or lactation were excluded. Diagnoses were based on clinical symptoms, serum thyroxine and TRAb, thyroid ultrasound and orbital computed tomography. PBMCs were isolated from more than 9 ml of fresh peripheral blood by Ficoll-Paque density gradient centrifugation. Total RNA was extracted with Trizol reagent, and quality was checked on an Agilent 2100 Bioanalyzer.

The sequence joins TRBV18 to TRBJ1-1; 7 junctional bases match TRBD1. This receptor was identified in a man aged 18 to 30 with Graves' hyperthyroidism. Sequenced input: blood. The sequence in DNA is TGTGCCAGCTCGGTCCCGGGACAGACCACTGAAGCTTGCTTT. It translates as CASSVPGQTTEACF.